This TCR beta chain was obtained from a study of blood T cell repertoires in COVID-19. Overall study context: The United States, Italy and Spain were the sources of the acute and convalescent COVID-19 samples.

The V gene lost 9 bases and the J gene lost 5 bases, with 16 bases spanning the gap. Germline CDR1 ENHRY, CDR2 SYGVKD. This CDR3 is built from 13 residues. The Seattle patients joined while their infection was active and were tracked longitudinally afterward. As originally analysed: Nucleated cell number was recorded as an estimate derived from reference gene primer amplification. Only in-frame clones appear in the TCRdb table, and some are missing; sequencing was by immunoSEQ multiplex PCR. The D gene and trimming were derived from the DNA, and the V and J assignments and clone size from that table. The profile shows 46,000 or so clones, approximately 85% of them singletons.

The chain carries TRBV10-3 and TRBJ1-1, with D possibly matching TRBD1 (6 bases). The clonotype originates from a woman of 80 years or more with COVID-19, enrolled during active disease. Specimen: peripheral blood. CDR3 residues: CAIGTARGTEAFF. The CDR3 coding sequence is TGTGCCATTGGGACGGCAAGGGGGACTGAAGCTTTCTTT.